This T cell receptor (beta chain) was profiled in a study of long-term antiretroviral therapy in people with HIV. Study-level findings and limits: Those clones which expanded before ART made up the dominant part of the repertoire at all time points. Information pertaining to ART adherence, viral resistance or therapeutic modifications was not obtained.

Germline V lookup: CDR1 SEHNR, CDR2 FQNEAQ (reference sequence). V lost 7 bases and J lost 7, with 22 bases in between. The CDR3 length is 15 residues. Researchers ran immunoSEQ v3.0 at survey level. The data were produced by immunoSEQ multiplex PCR, yet TCRdb's version contains in-frame clones alone and is incomplete. The top ten clones hold 7.5% to 10% of a sample with some 29,000 clones, over 75% of them seen once. As concerns this clone: Its antigen is not identified.

This TCR derives from a man younger than 35 with HIV. The rearrangement joins TRBV7-9 to TRBJ1-2, with D unresolved. This specimen was unsorted PBMCs, taken 1.5 years before starting antiretroviral therapy. The DNA for the CDR3 is TGTGCCAGCACCCCTTTATCGGCCTCCTATGGTGGCTACACCTTC. This gives the protein CASTPLSASYGGYTF.